The 32 T cell receptor beta chains presented below share a single source sample, sequenced in a study of blood T cell repertoires in COVID-19. Sequencing used immunoSEQ multiplex PCR; TCRdb keeps in-frame clones, though not all of them. Among about 73,000 clones listed, about 83% were seen once. The sequenced material came from peripheral blood. Receptor source: a woman aged 55-75 years with acute or convalescent COVID-19.

The chain combines TRBV7-2 with TRBJ2-3; D gene unclear. Per germline, CDR1 SGHTA and CDR2 FQGNSA. CDR3 length: 13 amino acids. V shed 5 bases and J shed 4 bases, with 10 bases lying between them. The CDR3 DNA reads TGTGCCAGCAGCCTGGGCTCTTCAGATACGCAGTATTTT. Its protein is CASSLGSSDTQYF.

V is TRBV5-1 and J is TRBJ1-1, with a possible D match to TRBD1 (5 bases). The germline V and J ends were trimmed by 1 base and 6 bases, with 7 bases remaining between them. The germline CDR1 and CDR2 sequences are SGHRS and YFSETQ. This CDR3 is 12 amino acids long. The CDR3 protein is CASSLRGSEAFF. The CDR3 region has the DNA TGCGCCAGCAGCTTGAGGGGCTCTGAAGCTTTCTTT.

The chain links TRBV15 to TRBJ1-2; tentative D call: TRBD1 (5 bases). V was shortened by 2 bases and J by 2 bases, with 9 bases between the two germline ends. Germline V lookup: CDR1 LNHNV, CDR2 YYDKDF (reference sequence). CDR3 size: 14 residues. The CDR3 loop is CATSRPQGNYGYTF. In nucleotides, the CDR3 is TGTGCCACCAGCAGACCGCAGGGAAACTATGGCTACACCTTC.

This clone was detected only a few times. This chain connects TRBV6-2 or TRBV6-3 to TRBJ1-1; 8 nucleotides align to TRBD1. V was pared by 4 bases and J by 1 base, with 2 bases of the junction left unmatched. CDR3 length: 14 residues. CDR1 and CDR2 from the germline V gene are MNHEY and SVGEGT. The CDR3: CASSFGQGNTEAFF. The CDR3 region has the DNA TGTGCCAGCAGTTTTGGACAGGGGAACACTGAAGCTTTCTTT.

This clone was observed once. The chain couples TRBV7-9 to TRBJ2-3, with a tentative D call TRBD2 (5 bases). V was clipped by 1 base and J by 7 bases, with 15 bases between them. The germline CDR1 and CDR2 sequences are SEHNR and FQNEAQ (reference sequence). The CDR3 is 15 residues long. CDR3 sequence (DNA): TGTGCCAGCAGCTTAGGCTCTAGCTCTGGTAATACGCAGTATTTT. This encodes CASSLGSSSGNTQYF.

The chain joins TRBV11-3 to TRBJ2-1; 16 bases map to TRBD2. V was pared by 5 bases and J by 8 bases, with 6 bases of the junction left unmatched. The CDR3 spans 16 residues. Germline V gene data show CDR1 as SGHNT and CDR2 as YENEEA. The CDR3 nucleotides are TGTGCCAGCAGCCCCGGGACTAGCGGGGGGGCTGATGAGCAGTTCTTC. Protein: CASSPGTSGGADEQFF.

This clone was seen just once. V usage is TRBV9 and J usage is TRBJ2-7, with D perhaps matching TRBD1 (6 bases). The V end lost 3 bases, the J end lost 4 bases, and 17 bases lay between the germline ends. The CDR3 covers 15 residues. The germline gives CDR1 SGDLS, CDR2 YYNGEE. CDR3 nucleotides: TGTGCCAGCAGCGCTAGACCGGGACATCAGTACGAGCAGTACTTC. This gives the protein CASSARPGHQYEQYF.

The J gene is TRBJ2-3, the V gene TRBV6-5; no clear D gene. The CDR3 runs to 13 residues. The germline V gene encodes CDR1 MNHEY and CDR2 SVGAGI. V was cut by 7 bases and J by 1 base, with 9 bases left in between. The CDR3 reads CASTLQRTDTQYF. The CDR3, as DNA: TGTGCCAGCACGTTACAGCGCACAGATACGCAGTATTTT.

The chain combines TRBV2 with TRBJ1-2, with 7 bases that match TRBD1. The CDR3 has 16 amino acids. Looked up from germline, CDR1 is SNHLY and CDR2 is FYNNEI. The ends lost 0 bases at V and 6 bases at J; junction bases unmatched: 10. CDR3 residues: CASSEALLRGRHGYTF. In nucleotides, the CDR3 is TGTGCCAGCAGTGAAGCGCTTCTAAGGGGGCGGCATGGCTACACCTTC.

The DNA of the CDR3 is TGTGCCAGCAGCTTATCGTTGGGGGCCTGGCAGCCCCAGCATTTT. As protein: CASSLSLGAWQPQHF. The V and J genes are TRBV5-5 and TRBJ1-5; D is perhaps TRBD1 (6 bases). The CDR3 covers 15 residues. V shed 2 bases and J shed 7 bases, with 16 bases lying between them. Germline CDR1 is SGHKS and CDR2 is YYEKEE (reference sequence).

This clone has a single count. V usage is TRBV3-1 (or the pseudogene TRBV3-2) and J usage is TRBJ2-7; TRBD2 matches at 13 bases. With V trimmed by 6 bases and J by 8 bases, 7 bases remained unmatched. The CDR3 runs to 14 residues. The germline V gene has CDR1 LGHDT and CDR2 YNNKEL (reference sequence). The CDR3 protein is CASRTSGGESKQYF. CDR3 DNA sequence: TGTGCCAGCAGAACTAGCGGGGGGGAGTCAAAGCAGTACTTC.

The chain recombines TRBV24-1 with TRBJ2-2, with 8 positions matching TRBD1. CDR1 is KGHDR and CDR2 is SFDVKD in the germline V gene. The CDR3 consists of 16 residues. J was trimmed by 3 bases and V by 2 bases; bases with no gene match: 4. CDR3 DNA sequence: TGTGCCACCAGTGATTCGAGGACAGGGTACACCGGGGAGCTGTTTTTT. Protein product: CATSDSRTGYTGELFF.

The V and J genes are TRBV7-8 and TRBJ2-7; D might be TRBD2 (5 bases). Trimming cost V 1 base and J 0 bases, with 7 bases left between them. Germline CDR1 and CDR2: SGHVS and FQNEAQ. This CDR3 spans 14 amino acids. CDR3 loop: CASSLGGLSYEQYF. The CDR3, as DNA: TGTGCCAGCAGCTTAGGAGGGCTCTCCTACGAGCAGTACTTC.

V and J are TRBV3-1 (or the pseudogene TRBV3-2) and TRBJ1-1; a weak D match, TRBD1 (6 bases). Germline V gene lookup returns CDR1 LGHDT and CDR2 YNNKEL (reference sequence). V was trimmed by 6 bases and J by 5 bases, leaving 16 bases between them. This CDR3 is 14 amino acids long. The CDR3 DNA sequence: TGTGCCAGCAGTAGGAAGGGAACAGGGACTGAAGCTTTCTTT. Protein: CASSRKGTGTEAFF.

This rearrangement joins TRBV3-1 (or the pseudogene TRBV3-2) to TRBJ2-1, with unresolved D. The CDR3 is 15 residues long. Trimming took off 1 base at V and 1 base at J, with 8 bases between the two ends. Germline loops: CDR1 LGHDT, CDR2 YNNKEL (reference sequence). Here the CDR3 reads CASSQVMASYNEQFF. CDR3 bases: TGTGCCAGCAGCCAAGTAATGGCTTCCTACAATGAGCAGTTCTTC.

The CDR3 sequence: CASSITGTGLGGYTF. The CDR3 coding sequence is TGTGCCAGCAGTATTACCGGGACAGGGCTCGGTGGCTACACCTTC. This rearrangement joins TRBV6-5 to TRBJ1-2; 9 bases are a match to TRBD1. Germline V lookup: CDR1 MNHEY, CDR2 SVGAGI. This CDR3 has 15 amino acids. V lost 5 bases, J lost 7 bases, and 11 bases stayed unmatched.

This chain joins TRBV11-2 and TRBJ2-1; D is unresolved. Germline loops: CDR1 SGHAT, CDR2 FQNNGV. V was cut by 4 bases and J by 4 bases, with 14 bases left in between. The CDR3 contains 15 residues. CDR3 amino acids: CASSSLLGDYNEQFF. The CDR3 bases are TGTGCCAGCAGCTCCCTCTTGGGCGATTACAATGAGCAGTTCTTC.

The chain uses TRBV24-1 and TRBJ2-3; tentative D call: TRBD2 (5 bases). In germline, CDR1 is KGHDR, CDR2 SFDVKD. The CDR3 length is 16 residues. The ends were cut back, 0 bases at V and 1 base at J, with 10 bases in the middle. CDR3 sequence reads: CATSDLKFGGTDTQYF. The CDR3, as DNA: TGTGCCACCAGTGATTTGAAATTCGGGGGCACAGATACGCAGTATTTT.

The CDR3 region has the DNA TGTGCCAGCAGCTTCTATAATGAGCAGTTCTTC. Amino acids: CASSFYNEQFF. The V and J genes are TRBV13 and TRBJ2-1, with unresolved D. The V gene's germline CDR1 is PRHDT and CDR2 FYEKMQ (reference sequence). V was cut by 3 bases and J by 7 bases, with 4 bases left in between. The CDR3 is 11 residues long.

The J gene is TRBJ1-1, the V gene TRBV19; a possible D gene is TRBD1 (5 bases). The germline CDR1 and CDR2 sequences are LNHDA and SQIVND (reference sequence). Between the trimmed V and J ends, which lost 1 base and 5 bases, there was a span of 5 bases. The CDR3 is 12 residues long. CDR3 in amino acids: CASSIGQTEAFF. Written as DNA, the CDR3 is TGTGCCAGTAGTATAGGACAGACTGAAGCTTTCTTT. The full variable domain, its missing parts supplied by reference TRBV19 and TRBJ1-1, is DGGITQSPKYLFRKEGQNVTLSCEQNLNHDAMYWYRQDPGQGLRLIYYSQIVNDFQKGDIAEGYSVSREKKESFPLTVTSAQKNPTAFYLCASSIGQTEAFFGQGTRLTVV.

This clone occurred once. V is TRBV12-3 or TRBV12-4 and J is TRBJ1-1; D gene unclear. V was trimmed by 4 bases and J by 0 bases, leaving 3 bases between them. The CDR3 has 12 amino acids. The CDR3 bases are TGTGCCAGCAGTTCCATGAACACTGAAGCTTTCTTT. It yields the protein CASSSMNTEAFF.

The rearrangement links TRBV11-1 to TRBJ2-2; a weak D match, TRBD1 (6 bases). The CDR3 has 13 residues. Germline values: CDR1 SGHAT, CDR2 FQDESV (reference sequence). Trimming left V 3 bases short and J 5 bases short, with 7 bases between. CDR3 in DNA: TGTGCCAGCAGCTTCCAGGGGACCGGGGAGCTGTTTTTT. Encoded protein: CASSFQGTGELFF.

The chain links TRBV6-1 to TRBJ1-2; D call uncertain. CDR1 is MNHNS and CDR2 is SASEGT in the germline V gene. There are 13 residues in the CDR3. The germline V and J ends were trimmed by 0 bases and 5 bases, with 7 bases remaining between them. CDR3 nucleotides: TGTGCCAGCAGTGAAGCGCGAGGGTATGGCTACACCTTC. This translates into CASSEARGYGYTF.

This sequence joins TRBV5-4 and TRBJ1-2, with TRBD1 matching 7 bases. With 3 bases clipped from V and 2 bases from J, the junction kept 4 bases outside the gene matches. CDR1 SGHNT and CDR2 YYREEE come from the germline V gene (reference sequence). The length of the CDR3 is 14 residues. The CDR3 reads CASSSDRFNYGYTF. The CDR3 DNA is TGTGCCAGCAGCTCGGACAGGTTCAACTATGGCTACACCTTC.

This sequence joins TRBV28 and TRBJ1-5; 9 bases map to TRBD1. This CDR3 contains 17 residues. Germline CDR1 reads MDHEN; CDR2 reads SYDVKM. V lost 1 base to trimming and J lost 7 bases; unmatched junction nucleotides: 11. CDR3 in amino acids: CASSLSSSGTGRQPQHF. The CDR3 region has the DNA TGTGCCAGCAGTTTATCCTCGTCCGGGACAGGGCGCCAGCCCCAGCATTTT.

This clone was detected a few times. This rearrangement joins TRBV6-1 to TRBJ1-1; possible D gene TRBD1, 5 bases. The V gene's germline CDR1 is MNHNS and CDR2 SASEGT. There are 15 residues in the CDR3. V was cut by 0 bases and J by 4 bases, with 12 bases left in between. The CDR3 loop is CASSEAAGWATEAFF. The CDR3 DNA reads TGTGCCAGCAGTGAAGCGGCAGGGTGGGCCACTGAAGCTTTCTTT.

The chain joins TRBV3-1 (or the pseudogene TRBV3-2) to TRBJ2-2; a weak D match, TRBD2 (5 bases). This CDR3 comprises 18 residues. Looked up from germline, CDR1 is LGHDT and CDR2 is YNNKEL (reference sequence). V dropped 0 bases and J dropped 4 bases, with 18 bases sitting between them. The CDR3 is CASSQDGLAEAVTGELFF. The CDR3 nucleotides read TGTGCCAGCAGCCAAGATGGGCTAGCCGAAGCCGTCACCGGGGAGCTGTTTTTT.

The chain has TRBV18 and TRBJ2-2; D is unclear. Germline V CDR1 and CDR2: KGHSH, LQKENI. Trimming took 0 bases from V and 6 from J, leaving 5 bases between them. This CDR3 contains 13 residues. The CDR3 loop is CASSPPQSGELFF. CDR3 nucleotide sequence: TGTGCCAGCTCACCACCCCAATCCGGGGAGCTGTTTTTT.

V is TRBV25-1 and J is TRBJ1-2, with 7 bases lining up with TRBD1. V was clipped by 7 bases and J by 7 bases; unmatched bases: 12. The CDR3 spans 14 residues. Germline CDR1 and CDR2: MGHDK and SYGVNS. The chain's CDR3 is CASTRSGTAVGYTF. The CDR3 DNA follows: TGTGCCAGCACCCGTTCCGGGACAGCGGTTGGCTACACCTTC.

In its sample, this clone was seen once. V and J are TRBV10-3 and TRBJ2-3; 11 positions agree with TRBD1. CDR1 is ENHRY, CDR2 SYGVKD, per germline. The CDR3 sequence is 21 residues long. With 6 bases clipped from V and 3 bases from J, the junction kept 23 bases outside the gene matches. The CDR3 reads CAIRRTGGRGSTDPLTDTQYF. In DNA form, the CDR3 reads TGTGCCATCAGGCGGACAGGGGGCAGAGGTAGTACGGACCCGCTTACAGATACGCAGTATTTT.

The chain couples TRBV3-1 (or the pseudogene TRBV3-2) to TRBJ1-4, with TRBD1 matching over 8 bases. V was pared by 5 bases and J by 5 bases, with 4 bases of the junction left unmatched. Germline-derived CDR1 and CDR2 are LGHDT and YNNKEL (reference sequence). The CDR3 totals 14 residues. CDR3 sequence (DNA): TGTGCCAGCAGCTTTACAGGGGGAAATGAAAAACTGTTTTTT. The encoded protein is CASSFTGGNEKLFF.

The V and J genes are TRBV27 and TRBJ2-3, with D maybe TRBD2 (5 bases). The CDR3 has 13 amino acids. Trimming removed 3 bases at V and 8 bases at J, with 12 bases between. The germline V gene encodes CDR1 MNHEY and CDR2 SMNVEV (reference sequence). CDR3 in DNA: TGTGCCAGCAGTTTTTTGTCGCGGGCTACGCAGTATTTT. It yields the protein CASSFLSRATQYF.